These T cell receptor beta chains were read from a single sample in a study of T cells in Graves' hyperthyroidism and ophthalmopathy. TCRdb re-derived calls from the multiplex PCR reads in MiXCR, one entry per CDR3 protein. This sample has 530,000 or so distinct CDR3 sequences, with approximately 25% found just once. The sequencing sample was made of blood. These receptors were collected from a woman aged 25 to 45 with Graves' ophthalmopathy. Each CDR3 is given with its conserved first and last residue. Fields, in order: V gene, J gene, D gene, clone size, CDR3 DNA, CDR3 protein. A D gene is named only where the DNA matches it firmly. Some rows have no size entry. The others give once, few or many, or a class for an expanded clone.

TRBV6-1	TRBJ2-2	TRBD2	many	TGTGCCAGCAGGCCCACTAGCGGGGGGGCAACCGGGGAGCTGTTTTTT	CASRPTSGGATGELFF
TRBV7-8	TRBJ2-2	.	many	TGTGCCAGCAAACCGGGGATTACCGGGGAGCTGTTTTTT	CASKPGITGELFF
TRBV20-1	TRBJ1-1	.	many	TGCAGTGCTAGAGGCCAGAAGAACACTGAAGCTTTCTTT	CSARGQKNTEAFF
TRBV2	TRBJ1-2	.	.	TGTGCCAGTCTTGGGATCAGCCGTCGGGCCTATGGCTACACCTTC	CASLGISRRAYGYTF
TRBV20-1	TRBJ1-3	.	few	TGCAGTGCTGGGAGCGGCGGGGTTGGGAACACCATATATTTT	CSAGSGGVGNTIYF
TRBV20-1	TRBJ2-5	.	.	TGCAGTGCTCAGGGCCACCAAGAGACCCAGTACTTC	CSAQGHQETQYF
TRBV20-1	TRBJ1-3	.	.	TGCAGTGCTAGTTTTGGGGGCTCTGGAAACACCATATATTTT	CSASFGGSGNTIYF
TRBV13	TRBJ2-2	.	.	TGTGCCAGCAGCTTAGACCTAGTCGCCGGGGAGCTGTTTTTT	CASSLDLVAGELFF
TRBV10-3	TRBJ1-2	.	many	TGTGCCATCAGTGAGGGGGTAGGGGACTATGGCTACACCTTC	CAISEGVGDYGYTF
TRBV20-1	TRBJ1-1	.	.	TGCAGTGCTAGGGGGTGGACTGAAGCTTTCTTT	CSARGWTEAFF
TRBV9	TRBJ1-1	.	few	TGTGCCAGCAGCGTAGAAAAGGGTGGAGGGGCGACTGAAGCTTTCTTT	CASSVEKGGGATEAFF
TRBV20-1	TRBJ1-5	TRBD1	few	TGCAGTGCTCTTACAGGGGGCAATCAGCCCCAGCATTTT	CSALTGGNQPQHF
TRBV28	TRBJ2-4	.	.	TGTGCCAGCAGTACCGTAGCCAAAAACATTCAGTACTTC	CASSTVAKNIQYF
TRBV27	TRBJ2-5	TRBD1	many	TGTGCCAGCAGTCTTACTCCCGGGACAGGGGAGTCAGAGACCCAGTACTTC	CASSLTPGTGESETQYF
TRBV6-1	TRBJ1-1	.	.	TGTGCCAGCAGTGACGCGGGGCGGACTGAAGCTTTCTTT	CASSDAGRTEAFF
TRBV15	TRBJ1-2	.	.	TGTGCCACCAGCGAGGAAGGGGATATCGACTATGGCTACACCTTC	CATSEEGDIDYGYTF
TRBV2	TRBJ1-1	.	.	TGTGCCTCCCAGGGGTTTCAGAACACTGAAGCTTTCTTT	CASQGFQNTEAFF
TRBV28	TRBJ1-1	TRBD1	.	TGTGCCAGCAGTTTGGCCGGGACAGGGCGGAACACTGAATCCTTCTTT	CASSLAGTGRNTESFF
TRBV7-2	TRBJ1-3	.	.	TGTGCCAGCAGCGGGACACGAAGAAACACCATATATTTT	CASSGTRRNTIYF
TRBV6-1	TRBJ2-2	.	many	TGTGCCAGCAGTGAAGGGGACACCGGGGAGCTGTTTTTT	CASSEGDTGELFF
TRBV24-1	TRBJ2-2	.	many	TGTGCCACCAGCCACAGGTCGGCCGGGGAGCTGTTTTTT	CATSHRSAGELFF
TRBV12-3/TRBV12-4	TRBJ1-1	.	few	TGTGCCAGCAGTCTGTTGCAGCAGAACACTGAAGCTTTCTTT	CASSLLQQNTEAFF